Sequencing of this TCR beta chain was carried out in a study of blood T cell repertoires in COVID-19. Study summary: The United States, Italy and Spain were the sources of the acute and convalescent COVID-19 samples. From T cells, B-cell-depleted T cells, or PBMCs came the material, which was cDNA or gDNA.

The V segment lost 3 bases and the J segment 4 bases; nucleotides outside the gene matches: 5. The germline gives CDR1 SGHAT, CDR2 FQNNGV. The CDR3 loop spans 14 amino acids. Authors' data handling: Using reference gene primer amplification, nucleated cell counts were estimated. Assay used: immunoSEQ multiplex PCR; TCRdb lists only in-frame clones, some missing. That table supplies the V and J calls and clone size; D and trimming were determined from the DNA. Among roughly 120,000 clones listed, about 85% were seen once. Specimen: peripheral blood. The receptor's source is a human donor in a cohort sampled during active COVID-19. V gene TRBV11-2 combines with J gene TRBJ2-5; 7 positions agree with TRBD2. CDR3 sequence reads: CASSFGPGGETQYF. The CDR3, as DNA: TGTGCCAGCAGCTTTGGCCCGGGGGGAGAGACCCAGTACTTC. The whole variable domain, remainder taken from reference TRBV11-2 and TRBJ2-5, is EAGVAQSPRYKIIEKRQSVAFWCNPISGHATLYWYQQILGQGPKLLIQFQNNGVVDDSQLPKDRFSAERLKGVDSTLKIQPAKLEDSAVYLCASSFGPGGETQYFGPGTRLLVL.